This record concerns one T cell receptor (beta chain) sequence. The target antigen is unknown. The data are from a study of shared clonotypes between healthy human individuals. Study-wide background: CD4 naive and memory got three plates each, CD8 naive two, CD8 memory one.

The CDR3 runs 16 residues. Some clones are missing from TCRdb's copy, which holds only in-frame ones; the method was immunoSEQ multiplex PCR. This sample has about 1.5 million clones, with about 96% found just once. Study-wide results and limits: Sequencing depth was a factor that was expected to affect clonotype sharing among donors.

The receptor's source is a young man in good health. This rearrangement joins TRBV1 to TRBJ2-1; the DNA was not used to check the table's D call, TRBD2. TRBV1 is classified as a pseudogene. What was sequenced was naive CD4+ T cells sorted from blood. Indicated subset: CD45RA+ positively selected. The CDR3 region has the DNA TGCACCAGCAGCCAAGATGAGACTTTTCCCTACAATGAGCAGTTCTTC. It is translated as CTSSQDETFPYNEQFF.